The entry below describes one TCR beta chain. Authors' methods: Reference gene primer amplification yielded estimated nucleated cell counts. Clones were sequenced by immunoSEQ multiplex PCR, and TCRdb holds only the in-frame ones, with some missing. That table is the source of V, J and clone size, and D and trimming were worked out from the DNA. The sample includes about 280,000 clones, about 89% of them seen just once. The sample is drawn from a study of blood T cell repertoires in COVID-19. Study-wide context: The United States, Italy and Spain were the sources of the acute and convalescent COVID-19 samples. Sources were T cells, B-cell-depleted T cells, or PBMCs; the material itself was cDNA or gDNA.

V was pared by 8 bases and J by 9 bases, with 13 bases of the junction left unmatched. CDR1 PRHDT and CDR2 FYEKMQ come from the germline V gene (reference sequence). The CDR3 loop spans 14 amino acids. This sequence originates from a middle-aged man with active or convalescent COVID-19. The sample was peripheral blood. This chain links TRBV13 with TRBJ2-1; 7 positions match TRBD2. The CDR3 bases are TGTGCCAGCTGGGATGGGCGGGGGTTGGGTGAGCAGTTCTTC. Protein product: CASWDGRGLGEQFF.